Sequencing of this T cell receptor (beta chain) was carried out in a study of CD8 T cells in Susac syndrome (dated by TCRdb to the late 2010s). In terms of the full investigation: Among the sequenced Susac syndrome patients, five or six had clinically active disease and about 8 were in clinical remission. At the time of blood withdrawal, Susac syndrome patients were either therapy-naive, taking corticosteroids (with some also receiving IVIg), or on IVIg alone. The study used repertoire sequencing to test whether antigen drove CD8+ T cell activation and differentiation in Susac syndrome. Results the study describes overall, beyond this receptor: The CD4+ T cell repertoire of patients with Susac syndrome showed no detectable clonal expansion. The TCR sequencing and HLA analysis was acknowledged to have included a relatively small number of individuals.

Peripheral blood CD8+ and CD4+ T cells from healthy donors, Susac syndrome patients and multiple sclerosis patients were profiled by high-throughput TCR beta sequencing. The Susac syndrome patients fulfilled recently defined diagnostic criteria for either definite or probable disease. CD8+ TEMRA cells were enriched by FACS, while bulk CD8+ and CD4+ T cells were purified by magnetic negative isolation. Blood was collected in EDTA tubes and processed within 24 hours, with PBMCs isolated through density gradient centrifugation. PBMCs destined for TCR sequencing were cryopreserved in liquid nitrogen and later thawed in a 37 °C water bath. The sorted or isolated CD4+, CD8+ and CD8+ TEMRA cells reached a purity of at least 90%. Comment on this clonotype: What antigen it recognizes has not been identified. The sample holds no much larger clone one base away, and base qualities are not on file.

RNA was extracted using the RNeasy kit, and roughly 0.5 to 1 ug of the RNA was reverse transcribed with random hexamers. TCR beta CDR3 regions were amplified with the immunoSEQ multiplex PCR assay covering 54 Vbeta and 13 Jbeta segments. Bias from PCR amplification was corrected by using a synthetic template baseline for primer optimization and for computational correction. From the authors' description of their analysis: Reads were assigned to V, D and J genes according to IMGT and analyzed in immunoSEQ Analyzer, with only productive sequences retained. Clonality was computed as one minus Shannon entropy normalized by log2 of the number of productive unique sequences. Public and private clones were assessed among the 100 most prevalent clones of each patient and control. Susac-specific clones were defined as absent from healthy and MS cohorts, roughly 1,100 published viral clones and other ImmuneACCESS disease sequences. In-frame beta chains were kept once TCRdb had trimmed the public reads at Q25 with fastp and called clones with MiXCR. Every distinct CDR3 protein forms one entry, paired with its most common genes and DNA. The V and J calls and clone size are TCRdb's, not the authors'. Counted in this sample were around 230,000 distinct CDR3 sequences; roughly 95% of them appeared once. The ten largest clones represent 0.08% to 0.11% of the sample.

The germline V gene encodes CDR1 SGHRS and CDR2 YFSETQ. The V end loses 3 bases and the J end loses 8 bases, and a stretch of 6 bases separates them. Reading from cysteine to phenylalanine, the CDR3 counts 11 amino acids. Only the CDR3 DNA stays, 33 bases, in frame from base 1. Material for sequencing was CD4+ T cells from PBMCs. Here the chain combines TRBV5-1 and TRBJ2-1; no D segment can be confidently identified. The origin of this receptor is a human donor with Susac syndrome. The CDR3 protein is CASSSLYEQFF. The DNA reads as follows: TGCGCCAGCAGCTCATTGTATGAGCAGTTCTTC.